Listed below are T cell receptor beta chains from one sample, sequenced in a study of somatic mutations in cytotoxic T cells in rheumatoid arthritis. The method was immunoSEQ multiplex PCR; TCRdb's version includes in-frame clones alone and lacks a portion of them. The repertoire consists of about 10,000 clones, with 75% to 90% occurring once and the leading ten covering roughly 0.99%. The specimen was CD4+ T cells sorted from blood. Receptors were obtained from a woman between 18 and 29 years old with rheumatoid arthritis. Each CDR3 is given with its conserved first and last residue. The order of the fields is J gene, V gene, CDR3 protein.

TRBJ1-5 | TRBV5-1 | CASSQTAGGNQPQHF
TRBJ2-5 | TRBV7-3 | CASSLGRQGARETQYF
TRBJ2-1 | TRBV11-2 | CASSLATGVVSGERNEQFF
TRBJ1-2 | TRBV6-4 | CASSESTGDAGYTF
TRBJ2-5 | TRBV7-2 | CASSLVLAGALFQETQYF
TRBJ2-2 | TRBV5-6 | CASSSVDRDTGELFF
TRBJ1-2 | TRBV9 | CASSTEPRSNYGYTF
TRBJ2-1 | TRBV11-3 | CASSFIGNEQFF
TRBJ1-1 | TRBV6-5 | CASTLDFNTEAFF
TRBJ2-3 | TRBV5-1 | CASSFGPSTDTQYF
TRBJ2-3 | TRBV19 | CASTDRAATDTQYF
TRBJ2-7 | TRBV10-3 | CAISVRENYEQYF
TRBJ2-4 | TRBV10-3 | CAISEGGLAKNIQYF
TRBJ1-1 | TRBV11-2 | CASSLSPSPTEAFF
TRBJ1-2 | TRBV7-2 | CASSLGSGQGIRGYTF
TRBJ2-1 | TRBV28 | CASSSAGDYNEQFF
TRBJ1-5 | TRBV7-9 | CASSLAINPNRVSNQPQHF
TRBJ1-2 | TRBV5-1 | CASSLSSNYGYTF
TRBJ2-2 | TRBV4-3 | CASSQLGTGSGELFF
TRBJ2-3 | TRBV15 | CATSSSSGRSDTQYF
TRBJ2-1 | TRBV7-3 | CASSLMAGGHEQFF
TRBJ1-5 | TRBV4-1 | CASSQEIGRADSNQPQHF
TRBJ1-3 | TRBV6-6 | CASNNLASGNTIYF
TRBJ1-6 | TRBV2 | CASRAEGPPLHF
TRBJ2-1 | TRBV29-1 | CSVSQGTNEQFF
TRBJ2-1 | TRBV28 | CASSLGQGWDEQFF
TRBJ1-1 | TRBV11-2 | CASTVSGGVEAFF
TRBJ1-1 | TRBV7-6 | CASSKRTGTNTEAFF
TRBJ2-3 | TRBV2 | CASLSGLAGGIGTDTQYF
TRBJ2-5 | TRBV4-1 | CASSQGTGWTETQYF
TRBJ1-1 | TRBV6-1 | CASSEQQNTEAFF
TRBJ2-7 | TRBV5-5 | CASSLAGVSFYEQYF
TRBJ1-2 | TRBV28 | CASSLMTDNGYTF
TRBJ1-2 | TRBV28 | CASRTGYGYTF
TRBJ2-7 | TRBV28 | CASEIGGSSYEQYF
TRBJ2-2 | TRBV5-4 | CASSKAGQTNTGELFF
TRBJ1-4 | TRBV4-3 | CASSQAGQGKTELFF
TRBJ2-7 | TRBV5-1 | CASSTDPGLSYEQYF
TRBJ1-2 | TRBV30 | CAWIVDFRGHYGYTF
TRBJ1-5 | TRBV6-1 | CASTGKGGSNQPQHF
TRBJ2-1 | TRBV28 | CASSLTGGYYNEQFF
TRBJ1-2 | TRBV6-6 | CASNPTGGAVGYTF
TRBJ2-5 | TRBV4-3 | CASSQENGGAIKTQYF
TRBJ1-5 | TRBV28 | CASSRGNGNQPQHF
TRBJ1-6 | TRBV10-2 | CASRTTGGNSPLHF
TRBJ1-1 | TRBV19 | CASSGGQNTEAFF
TRBJ1-6 | TRBV21-1 | CASSTFQGTDNSPLHF
TRBJ1-6 | TRBV6-5 | CASSPGQGGTPLHF
TRBJ2-1 | TRBV5-6 | CASSRGGTLSYNEQFF
TRBJ1-2 | TRBV27 | CASRHLGQGAGGYTF
TRBJ1-6 | TRBV6-5 | CASSYSRQIYNSPLHF
TRBJ1-6 | TRBV4-3 | CASSQDAGGGNSPLHF
TRBJ2-3 | TRBV5-5 | CASTEGTRSVDTQYF